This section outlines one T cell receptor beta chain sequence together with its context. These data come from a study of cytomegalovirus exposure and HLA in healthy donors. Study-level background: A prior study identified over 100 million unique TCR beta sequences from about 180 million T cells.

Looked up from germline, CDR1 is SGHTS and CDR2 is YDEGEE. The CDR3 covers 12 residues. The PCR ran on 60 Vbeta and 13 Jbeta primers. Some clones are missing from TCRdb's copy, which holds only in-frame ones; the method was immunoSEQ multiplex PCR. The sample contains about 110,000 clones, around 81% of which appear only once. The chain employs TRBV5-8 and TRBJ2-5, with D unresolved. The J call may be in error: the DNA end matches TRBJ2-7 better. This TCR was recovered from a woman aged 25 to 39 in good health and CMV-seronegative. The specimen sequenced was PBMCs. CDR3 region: CASSQRSYEQYF. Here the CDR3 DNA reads TGTGCCAGCAGTCAGCGCTCCTACGAGCAGTACTTC.